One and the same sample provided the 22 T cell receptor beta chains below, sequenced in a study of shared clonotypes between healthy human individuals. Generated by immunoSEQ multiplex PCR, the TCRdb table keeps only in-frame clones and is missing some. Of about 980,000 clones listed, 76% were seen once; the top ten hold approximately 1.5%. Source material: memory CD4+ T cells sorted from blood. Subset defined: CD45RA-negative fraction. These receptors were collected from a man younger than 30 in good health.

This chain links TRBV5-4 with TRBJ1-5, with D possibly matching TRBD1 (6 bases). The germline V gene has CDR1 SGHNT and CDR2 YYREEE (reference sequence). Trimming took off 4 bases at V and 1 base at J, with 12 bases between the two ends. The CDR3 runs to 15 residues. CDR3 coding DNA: TGTGCCAGCAGCGACGGAGGGGGGAGCAATCAGCCCCAGCATTTT. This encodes CASSDGGGSNQPQHF.

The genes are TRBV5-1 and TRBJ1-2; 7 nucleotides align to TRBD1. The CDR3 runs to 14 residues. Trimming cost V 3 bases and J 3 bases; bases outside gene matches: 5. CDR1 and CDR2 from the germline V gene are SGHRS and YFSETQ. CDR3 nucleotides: TGCGCCAGCAGCTCCCTTAGGGGGCACTATGGCTACACCTTC. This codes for CASSSLRGHYGYTF.

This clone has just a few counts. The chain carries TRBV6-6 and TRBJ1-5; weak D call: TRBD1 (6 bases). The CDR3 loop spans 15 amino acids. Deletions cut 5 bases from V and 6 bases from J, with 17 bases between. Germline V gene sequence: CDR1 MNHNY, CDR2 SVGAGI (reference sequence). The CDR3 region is CASSDPRGQVQPQHF. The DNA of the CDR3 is TGTGCCAGCAGTGACCCGCGGGGGCAGGTTCAGCCCCAGCATTTT.

CDR3 loop: CASSGGAGSYEQYF. The CDR3 DNA reads TGTGCCAGCAGTGGAGGGGCAGGGTCCTACGAGCAGTACTTC. This chain joins TRBV25-1 and TRBJ2-7, with D perhaps assigned TRBD1 or TRBD2 (5 bases each). Per the germline V gene, CDR1 is MGHDK and CDR2 is SYGVNS. This CDR3 region has 14 residues. Trimming removed 4 bases from V and 1 base from J, with 11 bases in between.

The DNA of the CDR3 is TGTGCCAGCTGTTGGACAGGGCTGTTTGGCTACACCTTC. This encodes CASCWTGLFGYTF. This sequence joins TRBV2 and TRBJ1-2; 8 nucleotides agree with TRBD1. Germline CDR1 reads SNHLY; CDR2 reads FYNNEI. The CDR3 runs to 13 residues. After removal of 8 bases from V and 7 bases from J, the junction contained 9 bases not matched to a gene.

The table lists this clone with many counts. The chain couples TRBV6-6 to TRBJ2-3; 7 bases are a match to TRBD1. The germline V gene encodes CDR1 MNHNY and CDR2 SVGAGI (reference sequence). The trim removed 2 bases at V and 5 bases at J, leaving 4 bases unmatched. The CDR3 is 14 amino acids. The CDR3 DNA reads TGTGCCAGCAGTTACATAGGGGGCGGAGATACGCAGTATTTT. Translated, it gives CASSYIGGGDTQYF.

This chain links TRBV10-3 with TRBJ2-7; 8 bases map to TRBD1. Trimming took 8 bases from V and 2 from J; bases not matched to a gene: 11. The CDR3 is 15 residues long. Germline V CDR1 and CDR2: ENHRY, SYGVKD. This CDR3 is CAIRFSQGGTYEQYF. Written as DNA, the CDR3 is TGTGCCATCCGGTTCTCACAGGGGGGAACCTACGAGCAGTACTTC.

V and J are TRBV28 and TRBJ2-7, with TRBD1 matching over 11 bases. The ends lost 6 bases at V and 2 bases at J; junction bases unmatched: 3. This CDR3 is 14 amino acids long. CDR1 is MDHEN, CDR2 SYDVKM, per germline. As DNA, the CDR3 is TGTGCCAGCAGCTGGACAGGGGGCCCCTACGAGCAGTACTTC. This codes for CASSWTGGPYEQYF.

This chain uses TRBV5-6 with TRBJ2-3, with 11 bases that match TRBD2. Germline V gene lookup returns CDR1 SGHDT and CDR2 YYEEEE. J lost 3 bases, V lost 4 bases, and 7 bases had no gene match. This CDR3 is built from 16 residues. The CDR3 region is CASSDPSGGRTDTQYF. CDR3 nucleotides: TGTGCCAGCAGCGATCCTAGCGGGGGGCGGACAGATACGCAGTATTTT.

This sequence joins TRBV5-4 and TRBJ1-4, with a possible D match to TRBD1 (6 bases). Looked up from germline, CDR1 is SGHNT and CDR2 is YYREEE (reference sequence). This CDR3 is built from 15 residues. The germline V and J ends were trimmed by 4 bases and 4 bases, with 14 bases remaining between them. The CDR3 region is CASSTAGASNEKLFF. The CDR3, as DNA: TGTGCCAGCAGCACAGCGGGGGCCAGTAATGAAAAACTGTTTTTT.

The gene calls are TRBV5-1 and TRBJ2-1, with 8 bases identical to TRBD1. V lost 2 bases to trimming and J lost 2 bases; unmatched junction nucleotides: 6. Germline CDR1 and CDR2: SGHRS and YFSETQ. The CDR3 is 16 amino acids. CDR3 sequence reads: CASSFGQGFTYNEQFF. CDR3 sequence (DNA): TGCGCCAGCAGCTTCGGACAGGGCTTCACCTACAATGAGCAGTTCTTC.

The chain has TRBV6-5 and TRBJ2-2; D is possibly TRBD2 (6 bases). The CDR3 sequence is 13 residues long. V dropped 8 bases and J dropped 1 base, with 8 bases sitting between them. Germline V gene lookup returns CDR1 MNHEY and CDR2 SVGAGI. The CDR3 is CASYGRNTGELFF. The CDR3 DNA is TGTGCCAGCTACGGGAGGAACACCGGGGAGCTGTTTTTT.

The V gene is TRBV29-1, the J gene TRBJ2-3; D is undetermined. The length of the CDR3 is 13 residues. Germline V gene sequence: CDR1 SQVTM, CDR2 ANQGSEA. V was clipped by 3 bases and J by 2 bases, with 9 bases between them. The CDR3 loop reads CSVDPGHTDTQYF. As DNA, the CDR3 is TGCAGCGTTGACCCAGGCCACACAGATACGCAGTATTTT.

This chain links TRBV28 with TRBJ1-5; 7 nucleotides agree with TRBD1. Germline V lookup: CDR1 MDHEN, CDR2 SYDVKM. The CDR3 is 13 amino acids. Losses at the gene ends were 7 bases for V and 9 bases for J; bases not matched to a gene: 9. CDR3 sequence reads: CASTTQGGRPQHF. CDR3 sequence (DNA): TGTGCCAGCACCACCCAGGGGGGGAGGCCCCAGCATTTT. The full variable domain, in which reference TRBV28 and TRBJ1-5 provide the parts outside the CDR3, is DVKVTQSSRYLVKRTGEKVFLECVQDMDHENMFWYRQDPGLGLRLIYFSYDVKMKEKGDIPEGYSVSREKKERFSLILESASTNQTSMYLCASTTQGGRPQHFGDGTRLSIL.

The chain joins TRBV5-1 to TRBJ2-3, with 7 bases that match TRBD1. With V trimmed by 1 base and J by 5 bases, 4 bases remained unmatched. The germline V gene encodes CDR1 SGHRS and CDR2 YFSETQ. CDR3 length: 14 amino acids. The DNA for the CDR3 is TGCGCCAGCAGCTTGAGGACAGGTGAAGATACGCAGTATTTT. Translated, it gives CASSLRTGEDTQYF.

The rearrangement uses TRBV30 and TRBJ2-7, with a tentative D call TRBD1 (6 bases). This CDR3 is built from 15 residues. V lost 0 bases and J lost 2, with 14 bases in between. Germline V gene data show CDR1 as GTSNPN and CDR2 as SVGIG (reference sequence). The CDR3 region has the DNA TGTGCCTGGAGTGTAGAGGCACAGGGACCCTACGAGCAGTACTTC. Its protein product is CAWSVEAQGPYEQYF.

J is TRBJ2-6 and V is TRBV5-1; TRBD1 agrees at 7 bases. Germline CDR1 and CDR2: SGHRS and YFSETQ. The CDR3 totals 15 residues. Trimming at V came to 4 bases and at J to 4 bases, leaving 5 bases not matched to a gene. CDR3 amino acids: CASSIDRAGANVLTF. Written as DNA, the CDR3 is TGCGCCAGCAGCATAGACAGGGCCGGGGCCAACGTCCTGACTTTC.

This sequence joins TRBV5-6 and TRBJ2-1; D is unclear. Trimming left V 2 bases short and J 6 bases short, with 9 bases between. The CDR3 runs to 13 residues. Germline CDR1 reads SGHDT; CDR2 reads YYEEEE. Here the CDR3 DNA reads TGTGCCAGCAGCTTAGGGCAGAGCAATGAGCAGTTCTTC. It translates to CASSLGQSNEQFF.

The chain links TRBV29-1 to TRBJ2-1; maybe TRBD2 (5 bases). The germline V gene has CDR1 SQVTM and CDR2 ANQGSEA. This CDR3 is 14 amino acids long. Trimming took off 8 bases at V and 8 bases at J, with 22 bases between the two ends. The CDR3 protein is CSPFAPAGMYEQFF. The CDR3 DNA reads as TGCAGCCCCTTCGCACCTGCCGGGATGTATGAGCAGTTCTTC.

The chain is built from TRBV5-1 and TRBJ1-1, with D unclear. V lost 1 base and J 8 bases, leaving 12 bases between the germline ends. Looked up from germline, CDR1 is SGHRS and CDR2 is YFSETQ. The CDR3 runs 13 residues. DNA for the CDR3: TGCGCCAGCAGCTTGTCACGGGTAGAAGAAGCTTTCTTT. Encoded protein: CASSLSRVEEAFF.

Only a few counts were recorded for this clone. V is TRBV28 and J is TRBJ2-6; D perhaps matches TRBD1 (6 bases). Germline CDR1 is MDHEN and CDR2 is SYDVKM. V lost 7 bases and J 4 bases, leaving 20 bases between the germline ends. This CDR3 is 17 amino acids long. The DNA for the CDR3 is TGTGCCAGCACCCCGGTGGCAGGGGTGGCAGGGGCCAACGTCCTGACTTTC. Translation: CASTPVAGVAGANVLTF.

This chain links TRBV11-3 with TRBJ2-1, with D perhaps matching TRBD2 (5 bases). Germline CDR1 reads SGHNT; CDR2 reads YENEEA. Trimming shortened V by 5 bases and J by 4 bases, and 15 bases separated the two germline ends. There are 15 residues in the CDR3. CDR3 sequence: CASSRSDRNYNEQFF. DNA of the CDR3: TGTGCCAGCAGCCGTAGCGATAGAAATTACAATGAGCAGTTCTTC.